The 26 T cell receptor beta chains below all came from one sample that was sequenced in a study of response to subunit inactivated influenza vaccine. Each CDR3 protein is one row after TCRdb ran MiXCR on the RT-PCR reads. The sample contains 550,000 to 800,000 distinct CDR3 sequences, about 15% of which appear only once. This sample comprised PBMCs from blood, obtained around two weeks before vaccination. The source of these receptors is a man aged 45 to 65 who received an inactivated influenza vaccine.

Many counts were recorded for this clonotype. The CDR3 loop is CASRPGTGAYNEQFF. The CDR3 DNA reads TGCGCCAGCAGGCCCGGGACAGGGGCCTACAATGAGCAGTTCTTC. This chain links TRBV5-1 with TRBJ2-1; 10 bases fit TRBD1. Losses at the gene ends were 5 bases for V and 2 bases for J; bases not matched to a gene: 4. Germline V lookup: CDR1 SGHRS, CDR2 YFSETQ. The CDR3 contains 15 residues.

This clonotype was detected many times. The rearrangement links TRBV7-9 to TRBJ2-3, with D unclear. The CDR3 extends over 13 amino acids. Germline loops: CDR1 SEHNR, CDR2 FQNEAQ (reference sequence). V lost 7 bases, J lost 2 bases, and 10 bases lay in between. CDR3 loop: CASTLGTTDTQYF. CDR3 coding DNA: TGTGCCAGCACCTTGGGAACCACAGATACGCAGTATTTT.

The chain joins TRBV20-1 to TRBJ2-5; TRBD2 aligns across 11 bases. CDR1 is DFQATT and CDR2 is SNEGSKA in the germline V gene (reference sequence). The CDR3 length is 13 residues. With 4 bases clipped from V and 4 bases from J, the junction kept 2 bases outside the gene matches. For the CDR3, the DNA is TGCAGTGCTACTAGCGGGGGGTTAGAGACCCAGTACTTC. Translating gives CSATSGGLETQYF.

Only a few counts were recorded for this clonotype. The J gene is TRBJ2-2, the V gene TRBV11-1; weak D call: TRBD1 (7 bases). This CDR3 comprises 14 residues. The germline CDR1 and CDR2 sequences are SGHAT and FQDESV (reference sequence). Between the trimmed V and J ends, which lost 3 bases and 4 bases, there was a span of 9 bases. CDR3 bases: TGTGCCAGCAGCTTCAGGGGGGCCACCGGGGAGCTGTTTTTT. As protein: CASSFRGATGELFF. The full variable domain, in which reference TRBV11-1 and TRBJ2-2 provide the parts outside the CDR3, is EAEVAQSPRYKITEKSQAVAFWCDPISGHATLYWYRQILGQGPELLVQFQDESVVDDSQLPKDRFSAERLKGVDSTLKIQPAELGDSAMYLCASSFRGATGELFFGEGSRLTVL.

In its sample, this clonotype was seen many times. The rearrangement links TRBV15 to TRBJ2-5, with 8 bases identical to TRBD1. With V trimmed by 0 bases and J by 5 bases, 8 bases remained unmatched. From germline, CDR1 is LNHNV and CDR2 YYDKDF (reference sequence). The CDR3 contains 16 residues. DNA for the CDR3: TGTGCCACCAGCAGAGATCGTCGCAGGGGGCACGAGACCCAGTACTTC. As protein: CATSRDRRRGHETQYF.

Concerning this clonotype itself: The germline gene is not matched at one end of the junction; a read error may be the cause. The CDR3 spells CASSRLAGVGSYIEQFF. In DNA, the CDR3 is TGCGCCAGCAGTAGGCTAGCCGGGGTGGGGTCCTACATTGAGCAGTTCTTC. The chain recombines TRBV5-1 with TRBJ2-1; possibly TRBD2 for D (5 bases). CDR1 SGHRS and CDR2 YFSETQ come from the germline V gene. CDR3 length equals 17 residues.

The chain recombines TRBV11-2 with TRBJ2-2; TRBD1 aligns across 8 bases. Germline lookup yields CDR1 SGHAT and CDR2 FQNNGV. The CDR3 length is 18 residues. The trim removed 3 bases at V and 2 bases at J, leaving 11 bases unmatched. CDR3: CASSFSPGQVFNTGELFF. The CDR3 bases are TGTGCCAGCAGCTTTTCTCCGGGACAGGTTTTTAACACCGGGGAGCTGTTTTTT.

V is TRBV6-1 and J is TRBJ2-1, with no clear D. The CDR3 totals 14 residues. Trimming removed 4 bases at V and 0 bases at J, with 7 bases between. Germline CDR1 reads MNHNS; CDR2 reads SASEGT. CDR3 protein: CASSAESSYNEQFF. As DNA, the CDR3 is TGTGCCAGCAGTGCGGAAAGCTCCTACAATGAGCAGTTCTTC.

The genes are TRBV28 and TRBJ2-4; D gene unclear. Germline V gene lookup returns CDR1 MDHEN and CDR2 SYDVKM. The CDR3 is 13 residues long. Deletions cut 6 bases from V and 8 bases from J, with 14 bases between. The CDR3 loop reads CASRGGLEDIQYF. The CDR3 bases are TGTGCCAGCAGGGGTGGCCTCGAGGACATTCAGTACTTC.

The table lists this clonotype with a few counts. The V call is TRBV4-3, the J call TRBJ2-7; a possible D gene is TRBD1 (6 bases). Deletions cut 4 bases from V and 2 bases from J, with 15 bases between. Per the germline V gene, CDR1 is LGHNA and CDR2 is YSLEER. The CDR3 is made up of 15 amino acids. In DNA, the CDR3 is TGCGCCAGCAGCCGAGGGGCCAGGGGCACCTACGAGCAGTACTTC. This encodes CASSRGARGTYEQYF.

Only a few counts were recorded for this clonotype. The chain uses TRBV5-5 and TRBJ2-7; the D call may be TRBD1 or TRBD2 (6 bases each). In germline, CDR1 is SGHKS, CDR2 YYEKEE (reference sequence). V dropped 0 bases and J dropped 3 bases, with 13 bases sitting between them. The CDR3 is 15 amino acids. CDR3 DNA: TGTGCCAGCAGCTTGGAGGGGGGCCCTCTCTACGAGCAGTACTTC. This codes for CASSLEGGPLYEQYF. Together with reference TRBV5-5 and TRBJ2-7, the CDR3 gives the full variable domain: DAGVTQSPTHLIKTRGQQVTLRCSPISGHKSVSWYQQVLGQGPQFIFQYYEKEERGRGNFPDRFSARQFPNYSSELNVNALLLGDSALYLCASSLEGGPLYEQYFGPGTRLTVT.

This clonotype was observed a handful of times. The gene calls are TRBV20-1 and TRBJ1-5, with 11 nucleotides matching TRBD1. V was clipped by 6 bases and J by 6 bases; unmatched bases: 7. The CDR3 has 14 residues. Per the germline V gene, CDR1 is DFQATT and CDR2 is SNEGSKA (reference sequence). In nucleotides, the CDR3 is TGCAGTGCCCACTGGGGGACAGGGGGTCAGCCCCAGCATTTT. This codes for CSAHWGTGGQPQHF.

The V call is TRBV20-1, the J call TRBJ1-1; TRBD1 matches at 8 bases. CDR3 length: 15 amino acids. Germline CDR1 DFQATT, CDR2 SNEGSKA (reference sequence). The J segment lost 6 bases and the V segment lost 2 bases, leaving 11 bases of the junction unmatched. This chain's CDR3 is CSARLPDRGKAEAFF. The CDR3 DNA reads as TGCAGTGCTAGACTTCCAGACAGGGGAAAAGCTGAAGCTTTCTTT.

V usage is TRBV29-1 and J usage is TRBJ1-4; no clear D gene. Germline CDR1 SQVTM, CDR2 ANQGSEA. With 7 bases removed from V and 6 bases from J, the gap between germline ends came to 18 bases. This CDR3 has 14 amino acids. This CDR3 reads CSATQDPSHEKLFF. CDR3 nucleotide sequence: TGCAGCGCCACTCAGGACCCTTCCCATGAAAAACTGTTTTTT.

This clonotype showed up just a few times. Here the CDR3 reads CASSLGEEESSYEQYF. CDR3 nucleotide sequence: TGTGCCAGCAGTTTAGGGGAGGAGGAAAGCTCCTACGAGCAGTACTTC. The rearrangement links TRBV12-3 or TRBV12-4 to TRBJ2-7; D perhaps matches TRBD2 (6 bases). This CDR3 has 16 residues. The V gene lost 1 base and the J gene lost 0 bases, with 13 bases spanning the gap.

The table lists this clonotype with many counts. The rearrangement links TRBV29-1 to TRBJ1-2, with TRBD1 matching 8 bases. The CDR3 is 16 amino acids. Losses at the gene ends were 3 bases for V and 4 bases for J; bases not matched to a gene: 13. Germline CDR1 SQVTM, CDR2 ANQGSEA. The CDR3 loop reads CSVDHPLAGTGYGYTF. CDR3 bases: TGCAGCGTTGATCATCCGTTGGCCGGGACAGGCTATGGCTACACCTTC.

In its sample, this clonotype was seen a few times. The chain employs TRBV6-2 or TRBV6-3 and TRBJ2-1; D unresolved. In germline, CDR1 is MNHEY, CDR2 SVGEGT. The CDR3 sequence is 13 residues long. The V end was cut by 8 bases, the J end by 6 bases, with 14 bases between. CDR3 bases: TGTGCCAGCGGCGCCAGTCTGGGCAATGAGCAGTTCTTC. Residues: CASGASLGNEQFF.

This clonotype was counted at least ten times. The chain recombines TRBV27 with TRBJ2-2; TRBD1 might be the D (6 bases). Trimming took 3 bases from V and 4 from J, leaving 15 bases between them. CDR3 length equals 16 residues. Germline V gene data show CDR1 as MNHEY and CDR2 as SMNVEV (reference sequence). The CDR3 DNA sequence: TGTGCCAGCAGTTTCATTGGGGGCTCGAGCACCGGGGAGCTGTTTTTT. Translating it yields CASSFIGGSSTGELFF.

In this sample, this clonotype turned up a few times. The chain combines TRBV4-2 with TRBJ2-7; 14 bases map to TRBD2. Trimming cost V 0 bases and J 4 bases; bases outside gene matches: 14. Germline loops: CDR1 LGHNA, CDR2 YNFKEQ. CDR3 length equals 20 residues. The DNA of the CDR3 is TGTGCCAGCAGCCAAGATCCGGGACTAGCGGGAGTATTAGCCTCGTACGAGCAGTACTTC. Protein sequence: CASSQDPGLAGVLASYEQYF.

Remarks on this clonotype: An end of the junction does not agree with germline; a read error may underlie this. The chain uses TRBV7-6 and TRBJ2-1; D call uncertain. CDR1 is SGHVS and CDR2 is FNYEAQ in the germline V gene. The CDR3 runs to 14 residues. Written as DNA, the CDR3 is TGTGCCAGCAGCTCGGGTGGTGGCCACAATGAGCAGCTCTTC. Its protein is CASSSGGGHNEQLF.

V gene TRBV6-2 or TRBV6-3 combines with J gene TRBJ2-7; TRBD2 agrees at 11 bases. Unmatched junction bases numbered 5, after V lost 5 bases and J lost 5 bases. Germline lookup yields CDR1 MNHEY and CDR2 SVGEGT. The CDR3 is 14 amino acids. Here the CDR3 reads CASSGSGRAHEQYF. DNA of the CDR3: TGTGCCAGCAGTGGTAGCGGGAGGGCCCACGAGCAGTACTTC.

In this sample, this clonotype turned up a few times. This chain links TRBV6-1 with TRBJ2-7, with 8 bases identical to TRBD1. CDR1 and CDR2 from the germline V gene are MNHNS and SASEGT. With 10 bases clipped from V and 2 bases from J, the junction kept 13 bases outside the gene matches. The CDR3 is 15 residues long. As DNA, the CDR3 is TGTGCCACTCATCCCTGGACAGGGATTACCTACGAGCAGTACTTC. The encoded protein is CATHPWTGITYEQYF.

There are a few counts of this clonotype. V gene TRBV4-2 combines with J gene TRBJ2-1; D may be TRBD1 or TRBD2 (5 bases each). The V gene's germline CDR1 is LGHNA and CDR2 YNFKEQ. The CDR3 runs to 13 residues. V shed 3 bases and J shed 6 bases, with 9 bases lying between them. In DNA form, the CDR3 reads TGTGCCAGCAGCCAGGGACGGATCAATGAGCAGTTCTTC. Translating gives CASSQGRINEQFF.

This clonotype turned up a few times. V gene TRBV2 combines with J gene TRBJ2-2, with D perhaps TRBD1 (6 bases). The V end lost 7 bases, the J end lost 5 bases, and 17 bases lay between the germline ends. This CDR3 has 15 residues. Germline CDR1 SNHLY, CDR2 FYNNEI. The DNA of the CDR3 is TGTGCCAGCACGAGAGAATTAGGGGGAACCGGGGAGCTGTTTTTT. This codes for CASTRELGGTGELFF. Full variable domain (remainder filled in from reference TRBV2 and TRBJ2-2): EPEVTQTPSHQVTQMGQEVILRCVPISNHLYFYWYRQILGQKVEFLVSFYNNEISEKSEIFDDQFSVERPDGSNFTLKIRSTKLEDSAMYFCASTRELGGTGELFFGEGSRLTVL.

The chain is built from TRBV24-1 and TRBJ2-2; weak D call: TRBD2 (5 bases). This CDR3 contains 15 residues. Germline V lookup: CDR1 KGHDR, CDR2 SFDVKD. Trimming shortened V by 5 bases and J by 4 bases, and 13 bases separated the two germline ends. This CDR3 is CATSGLTTATGELFF. CDR3 sequence (DNA): TGTGCCACCAGTGGTCTGACTACAGCCACCGGGGAGCTGTTTTTT.

This clonotype was counted ten times or more. The chain combines TRBV29-1 with TRBJ2-3; D is unclear. V was cut by 6 bases and J by 2 bases, with 9 bases left in between. The CDR3 is 12 residues long. Germline CDR1 is SQVTM and CDR2 is ANQGSEA. The CDR3 DNA is TGCAGCGTCCAACAGACCACAGATACGCAGTATTTT. It specifies CSVQQTTDTQYF.